The 2 T cell receptor beta chains presented below share a single source sample, sequenced in a study of blood T cell repertoires in COVID-19. TCRdb's copy holds only in-frame clones and misses some; the assay was immunoSEQ multiplex PCR. The sample lists approximately 350,000 clones, 80% to 90% occurring once. Sequencing was carried out using peripheral blood. These receptor sequences come from a man aged 25-45 years with active or convalescent COVID-19.

This chain connects TRBV6-2 or TRBV6-3 to TRBJ1-5; D may be TRBD1 (6 bases). Germline CDR1 and CDR2: MNHEY and SVGEGT. V was clipped by 6 bases and J by 8 bases, with 14 bases between them. The CDR3 loop spans 13 amino acids. CDR3 in DNA: TGTGCCAGCAGCACAGGGCGAGGAGAGCCCCAGCATTTT. This encodes CASSTGRGEPQHF.

The CDR3, as DNA: TGTGCCAGCCGTCGGGAGAGCGGGCACTACGAGCAGTACTTC. This encodes CASRRESGHYEQYF. The V and J genes are TRBV27 and TRBJ2-7, with TRBD2 as a possible D gene (6 bases). The CDR3 length is 14 residues. CDR1 is MNHEY and CDR2 is SMNVEV in the germline V gene (reference sequence). Trimming cost V 8 bases and J 3 bases, with 17 bases left between them.